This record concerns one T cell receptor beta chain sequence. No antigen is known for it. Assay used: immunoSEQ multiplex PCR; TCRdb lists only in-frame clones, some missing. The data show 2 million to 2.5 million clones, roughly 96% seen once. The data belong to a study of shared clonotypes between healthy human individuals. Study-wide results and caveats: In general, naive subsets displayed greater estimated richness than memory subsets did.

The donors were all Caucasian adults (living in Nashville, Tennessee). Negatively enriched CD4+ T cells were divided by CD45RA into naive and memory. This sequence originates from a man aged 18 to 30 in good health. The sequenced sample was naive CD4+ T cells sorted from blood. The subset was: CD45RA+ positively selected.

The CDR3 nucleotides read TGTGCCAGCAGCAACCCGCCGGACTGCACCTACGAGCAGTACTTC. This codes for CASSNPPDCTYEQYF. The gene calls are TRBV21-1 and TRBJ2-7; the D call TRBD2 from the table was never checked on the DNA. TRBV21-1 is tagged as a pseudogene. CDR3 length equals 15 residues.